This TCR beta chain was identified during a study of T cells in Graves' hyperthyroidism and ophthalmopathy (dated by TCRdb to about 2019). Study-level background: Peripheral blood was sampled at the time of initial diagnosis, prior to any treatment. To identify TCR V-J signatures that set the groups apart, the researchers used a discovery cohort of 100 patients, made up of roughly 40 with Graves' ophthalmopathy and 57 with stable Graves' hyperthyroidism. The 75 to 100 discovery patients were divided at random into training and test sets in a 7:3 ratio. TCR Vbeta CDR3 sequencing of approximately 140 peripheral blood samples (43 ophthalmopathy, 75 to 80 hyperthyroidism and approximately 17 progressor patients) is reported in the paper. An independent validation cohort of some 18 hyperthyroidism patients and about 15 patients who later progressed to ophthalmopathy tested prospective prediction of ophthalmopathy. Following sampling, methimazole starting at 30 mg daily was given to hyperthyroidism patients, and high-dose intravenous methylprednisolone was given to ophthalmopathy patients. The study also compared thyroid tissue and blood T-cell repertoires from about 6 Graves' hyperthyroidism patients. Study-wide conclusions, independent of this receptor: Sample size was not statistically predetermined, and investigators were not blinded to group allocation. Blood samples also contained most of the expanded thyroid clonotypes (frequency above 0.001), which suggests that blood repertoires may reflect thyroid immune responses. In cross-validation, a model built on a 13 V-J signature told ophthalmopathy apart from stable hyperthyroidism with under 90% sensitivity and approximately 81% specificity, and in testing the same model reached 80%/75%. In validation, the model predicted progression to ophthalmopathy with roughly 66% sensitivity and 72.22% specificity, a median of 6.5 months before onset.

This clonotype was found many times. No antigen is known for it. Base qualities are not provided; no much larger clone lies one nucleotide away. Stable Graves' hyperthyroidism was defined as no progression to ophthalmopathy during 18 months of follow-up. Hyperthyroidism patients were newly diagnosed, with disease duration under 2 months, and aged 18 to 65 years. Any patient with an uncontrolled infection, another autoimmune disease, pregnancy or lactation was excluded. Diagnoses were based on clinical symptoms, serum thyroxine and TRAb, thyroid ultrasound and orbital computed tomography. PBMCs were separated from 10 ml of fresh peripheral blood using Ficoll-Paque density gradient centrifugation. Total RNA was extracted using Trizol reagent, and RNA quality was assessed on an Agilent 2100 Bioanalyzer. The TCR beta CDR3 regions were amplified from RNA transcripts. For the first round of RT-PCR on the TCR CDR3, the HTBI primer set was used together with the Qiagen OneStep RT-PCR kit. A second multiplex PCR round built the libraries, followed by size selection and purification. The libraries were sequenced on an Illumina HiSeq2000 using paired-end 100 bp reads. In the authors' own workflow: Raw data were processed with SOAPnuke, discarding reads with adapters, uncalled bases, mean Phred below 15, or no exact constant-primer or identifier match. High-quality paired reads were merged with COPE v1.2.5, and unique nucleotide sequences were defined as clonotypes. Clonotypes were aligned to IMGT TRBV, TRBD and TRBJ reference segments using MiTCR v1.1. Only V-J combinations with frequency above 0.0001, covering roughly 99% of repertoires, were analysed. The TCS score was defined as F50 (clonal expansion) divided by E x V (chaos), with BLOSUM62-based TCRdist calculated between CDR3 peptides within each V-J. Welch's t-statistics and random forest reduced 514 V-J features to 10 to 15, which were used in a naive Bayes classifier (R e1071). TCRdb applied fastp at Q25 and MiXCR to the public reads, then kept only in-frame beta chains. For every CDR3 protein sequence, its rows merge into one entry that carries the most common genes and DNA. What appears here as the V and J calls and clone size reflects TCRdb's work, not the paper's. The sample table shows 300,000 or so distinct CDR3 sequences, and roughly 15% are seen once. Roughly 31% of the sample belongs to the ten largest clones.

The sample consisted of blood. This TCR derives from a man aged 25-45 years with Graves' hyperthyroidism.

CDR3 region: CASSESLAGPYEQYF. At the DNA level, the sequence is TGCGCCAGCAGTGAGTCACTAGCGGGACCCTACGAGCAGTACTTC. The receptor chain draws on TRBV10-1 and TRBJ2-7; TRBD2 agrees with 10 junctional bases. Trimming takes 0 bases off V and 2 bases off J; junction bases not matched to a gene: 1. The CDR3 starts with the cysteine, ends with the phenylalanine, and has 15 residues. Of all the DNA, just the CDR3 is kept, 45 bases in frame from base 1. In the germline V gene (reference sequence), CDR1 corresponds to WNHNN and CDR2 to SYGVQD.